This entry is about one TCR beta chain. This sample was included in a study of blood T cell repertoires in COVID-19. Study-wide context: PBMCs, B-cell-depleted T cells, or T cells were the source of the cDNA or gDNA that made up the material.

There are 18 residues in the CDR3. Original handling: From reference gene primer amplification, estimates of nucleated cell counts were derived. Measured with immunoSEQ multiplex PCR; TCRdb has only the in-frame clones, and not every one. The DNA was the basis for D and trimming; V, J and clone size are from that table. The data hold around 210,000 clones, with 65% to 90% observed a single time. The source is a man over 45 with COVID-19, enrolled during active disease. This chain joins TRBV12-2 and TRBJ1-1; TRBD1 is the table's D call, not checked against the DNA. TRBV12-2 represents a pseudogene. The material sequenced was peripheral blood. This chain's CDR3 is CASRPRPPAGRGDTEAFF. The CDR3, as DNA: TGTGCAAGTCGCCCCAGGCCCCCCGCGGGCAGGGGGGACACTGAAGCTTTCTTT.